This is a list of T cell receptor beta chains from one sample in a study of T cells in Graves' hyperthyroidism and ophthalmopathy. Each CDR3 protein gets one entry after TCRdb re-called the multiplex PCR reads with MiXCR. The repertoire consists of 600,000 to 800,000 distinct CDR3 sequences, with around 40% occurring once and the leading ten covering around 29%. Source material: blood. The receptors were gathered from a woman aged 40 to 50 with Graves' hyperthyroidism. The CDR3 runs from the conserved cysteine through the conserved F or W. The order of the fields is CDR3 length, clone size, J gene, D gene, V gene, CDR3 DNA, CDR3 protein. A D gene is named only where the DNA matches it firmly. Some rows have no size entry. The others give once, few or many, or a class for an expanded clone.

cdr3_length: 14
clone_size: -
j_call: TRBJ1-2
d_call: -
v_call: TRBV25-1
cdr3_nt: TGTGCCAGCAGTGAACCAGGACAGAACTATGGCTACACCTTC
cdr3_aa: CASSEPGQNYGYTF

cdr3_length: 16
clone_size: many
j_call: TRBJ1-1
d_call: TRBD1
v_call: TRBV19
cdr3_nt: TGTGCCAGTAGTCCCCCTACTGGACAGGGAAGAACTGAAGCTTTCTTT
cdr3_aa: CASSPPTGQGRTEAFF

cdr3_length: 13
clone_size: -
j_call: TRBJ2-5
d_call: -
v_call: TRBV5-6
cdr3_nt: TGTGCCAGCAACGTCCACAGGGTAGAGACCCAGTACTTC
cdr3_aa: CASNVHRVETQYF

cdr3_length: 18
clone_size: -
j_call: TRBJ1-3
d_call: -
v_call: TRBV11-2
cdr3_nt: TGTGCCAGCAGCCAAGATCGAGGCGGATTTTACTCTGGAAACACCATATATTTT
cdr3_aa: CASSQDRGGFYSGNTIYF

cdr3_length: 16
clone_size: once
j_call: TRBJ2-2
d_call: TRBD2
v_call: TRBV4-3
cdr3_nt: TGCGCCAGCAGCCGCGGACTAGCGGGGGCGAGCGGGGAGCTGTTTTTT
cdr3_aa: CASSRGLAGASGELFF

cdr3_length: 15
clone_size: -
j_call: TRBJ2-5
d_call: TRBD2
v_call: TRBV24-1
cdr3_nt: TGTGCCACCAGTAGGCGGGAGAAGGGTTGGGAGACCCAGTACTTC
cdr3_aa: CATSRREKGWETQYF

cdr3_length: 16
clone_size: few
j_call: TRBJ2-5
d_call: -
v_call: TRBV4-3
cdr3_nt: TGCGCCAGCAGCCACCTGACAGGAAAGAGACGAGAGACCCAGTACTTC
cdr3_aa: CASSHLTGKRRETQYF

cdr3_length: 15
clone_size: -
j_call: TRBJ2-2
d_call: -
v_call: TRBV5-1
cdr3_nt: TGCGCCAGCGGCTTATACGGGGTCTACACCGGGGAGCTGTTTTTT
cdr3_aa: CASGLYGVYTGELFF

cdr3_length: 14
clone_size: -
j_call: TRBJ2-7
d_call: TRBD1
v_call: TRBV12-3/TRBV12-4
cdr3_nt: TGTGCCAGCAGACCTACAGGGGCGCCCTACGAGCAGTACTTC
cdr3_aa: CASRPTGAPYEQYF

cdr3_length: 14
clone_size: few
j_call: TRBJ2-5
d_call: -
v_call: TRBV4-1
cdr3_nt: TGCGCCAGCAGCCTTACACCGAGGGAAGAGACCCAGTACTTC
cdr3_aa: CASSLTPREETQYF

cdr3_length: 13
clone_size: once
j_call: TRBJ1-6
d_call: TRBD1
v_call: TRBV29-1
cdr3_nt: TGCAGCGTTGAATGGGACAGGGACTCACCCCTCCACTTT
cdr3_aa: CSVEWDRDSPLHF

cdr3_length: 14
clone_size: many
j_call: TRBJ2-7
d_call: -
v_call: TRBV7-2
cdr3_nt: TGTGCCAGCAGCCCGCGGGGCCTGAACTACGAGCAGTACTTC
cdr3_aa: CASSPRGLNYEQYF

cdr3_length: 16
clone_size: -
j_call: TRBJ2-6
d_call: -
v_call: TRBV3-1
cdr3_nt: TGTGCCAGCAGCGCAACCATGAGCTCTGGGGCCAACGTCCTGACTTTC
cdr3_aa: CASSATMSSGANVLTF

cdr3_length: 17
clone_size: few
j_call: TRBJ1-1
d_call: -
v_call: TRBV6-6
cdr3_nt: TGTGCCAGCAGTCCCCTTCCGCGCGAAAGCATGAACACTGAAGCTTTCTTT
cdr3_aa: CASSPLPRESMNTEAFF

cdr3_length: 12
clone_size: -
j_call: TRBJ2-7
d_call: -
v_call: TRBV6-2/TRBV6-3
cdr3_nt: TGTGCCAGCAGTCCCGTGCGGGTCGAGCAGTACTTC
cdr3_aa: CASSPVRVEQYF

cdr3_length: 14
clone_size: -
j_call: TRBJ2-7
d_call: TRBD1
v_call: TRBV7-2
cdr3_nt: TGTGCCAGCAGCTTAGGGGGACAGTTTTACGAGCAGTACTTC
cdr3_aa: CASSLGGQFYEQYF

cdr3_length: 15
clone_size: -
j_call: TRBJ2-7
d_call: TRBD2
v_call: TRBV2
cdr3_nt: TGTGCCAGCAGTCGGACTAGCGGGGGGGCCGCTAGGCAGTACTTC
cdr3_aa: CASSRTSGGAARQYF

cdr3_length: 13
clone_size: -
j_call: TRBJ1-1
d_call: -
v_call: TRBV10-3
cdr3_nt: TGTGCCAGCAGTCTGGGTCTAGACACTGAAGCTTTCTTT
cdr3_aa: CASSLGLDTEAFF

cdr3_length: 14
clone_size: many
j_call: TRBJ2-5
d_call: TRBD2
v_call: TRBV20-1
cdr3_nt: TGCAGTGCTGGGTTACTAGCGGGGAAAGAGACCCAGTACTTC
cdr3_aa: CSAGLLAGKETQYF

cdr3_length: 17
clone_size: -
j_call: TRBJ1-5
d_call: -
v_call: TRBV4-1
cdr3_nt: TGCGCCAGCAGCCAAGATCTGAGGGGAATTAAAAATCAGCCCCAGCATTTT
cdr3_aa: CASSQDLRGIKNQPQHF

cdr3_length: 17
clone_size: -
j_call: TRBJ2-5
d_call: TRBD1
v_call: TRBV6-5
cdr3_nt: TGTGCCAGCAGTTACCCCCCGGCGGGCAGGGGGAAGGAGACCCAGTACTTC
cdr3_aa: CASSYPPAGRGKETQYF

cdr3_length: 13
clone_size: many
j_call: TRBJ1-4
d_call: -
v_call: TRBV15
cdr3_nt: TGTGCCACCAGCAGAGACAAGGGCGAAAAACTGTTTTTT
cdr3_aa: CATSRDKGEKLFF

cdr3_length: 16
clone_size: -
j_call: TRBJ1-5
d_call: -
v_call: TRBV7-8
cdr3_nt: TGTGCCAGCAGTCCCCCCCCTCCGGGTAGCAATCAGCCCCAGCATTTT
cdr3_aa: CASSPPPPGSNQPQHF

cdr3_length: 15
clone_size: many
j_call: TRBJ1-1
d_call: -
v_call: TRBV20-1
cdr3_nt: TGCAGTGCTAGAGATCTAGTAGGGACTAACACTGAAGCTTTCTTT
cdr3_aa: CSARDLVGTNTEAFF

cdr3_length: 13
clone_size: many
j_call: TRBJ1-2
d_call: -
v_call: TRBV19
cdr3_nt: TGTGCCAGTAGACCCGAGGGGCACTATGGCTACACCTTC
cdr3_aa: CASRPEGHYGYTF

cdr3_length: 14
clone_size: many
j_call: TRBJ1-2
d_call: -
v_call: TRBV19
cdr3_nt: TGTGCCTCTCTAACCGAGGGCATTTCCTATGGCTACACCTTC
cdr3_aa: CASLTEGISYGYTF

cdr3_length: 16
clone_size: -
j_call: TRBJ1-1
d_call: TRBD1
v_call: TRBV7-7
cdr3_nt: TGTGCTAGCAGGGCCGGGACAGGGGGCAGGTACACTGAAGCTTTCTTT
cdr3_aa: CASRAGTGGRYTEAFF

cdr3_length: 15
clone_size: few
j_call: TRBJ1-4
d_call: -
v_call: TRBV4-1
cdr3_nt: TGCGCCAGCAGCCAAACCGGGGCTCAGGGGGAAAAACTGTTTTTT
cdr3_aa: CASSQTGAQGEKLFF

cdr3_length: 17
clone_size: -
j_call: TRBJ1-5
d_call: -
v_call: TRBV12-3/TRBV12-4
cdr3_nt: TGTGCCAGCAGCCCTGTTGGGGGGGATGTGAGCAATCAGCCCCAGCATTTT
cdr3_aa: CASSPVGGDVSNQPQHF

cdr3_length: 17
clone_size: few
j_call: TRBJ2-7
d_call: TRBD1
v_call: TRBV7-2
cdr3_nt: TGCGCCAGCAGCCAAGTCGGATGGGGGGACAGGGCCTACGAGCAGTACTTC
cdr3_aa: CASSQVGWGDRAYEQYF

cdr3_length: 18
clone_size: -
j_call: TRBJ2-2
d_call: TRBD1
v_call: TRBV7-3
cdr3_nt: TGTGCCAGCAGCTTAATACGCAGGGGGACCAAGAACACCGGGGAGCTGTTTTTT
cdr3_aa: CASSLIRRGTKNTGELFF

cdr3_length: 13
clone_size: -
j_call: TRBJ1-6
d_call: TRBD1
v_call: TRBV29-1
cdr3_nt: TGCAGCCCCCGCGGGACAGGGGGTTCACCCCTCCACTTT
cdr3_aa: CSPRGTGGSPLHF

cdr3_length: 14
clone_size: few
j_call: TRBJ2-7
d_call: TRBD1
v_call: TRBV12-3/TRBV12-4
cdr3_nt: TGTGCCAGCAGTTCCCGGGGACAGTCCTACGAGCAGTACTTC
cdr3_aa: CASSSRGQSYEQYF

cdr3_length: 16
clone_size: few
j_call: TRBJ1-5
d_call: TRBD1
v_call: TRBV4-2
cdr3_nt: TGTGCCAGCAGCCAAGGGGTAAACAGGGGGAATCAGCCCCAGCATTTT
cdr3_aa: CASSQGVNRGNQPQHF

cdr3_length: 13
clone_size: few
j_call: TRBJ2-2
d_call: -
v_call: TRBV6-2/TRBV6-3
cdr3_nt: TGTGCCAGCCGACACGTTAACACCGGGGAGCTGTTTTTT
cdr3_aa: CASRHVNTGELFF

cdr3_length: 12
clone_size: few
j_call: TRBJ1-2
d_call: TRBD1
v_call: TRBV10-1
cdr3_nt: TGCGTCAGCAGTGACAGGGAGGGCGGCTACACCTTC
cdr3_aa: CVSSDREGGYTF

cdr3_length: 14
clone_size: -
j_call: TRBJ2-7
d_call: TRBD1
v_call: TRBV10-3
cdr3_nt: TGTGCCATCAGTACCGGGACAGGGTCCTACGAGCAGTACTTC
cdr3_aa: CAISTGTGSYEQYF

cdr3_length: 17
clone_size: -
j_call: TRBJ1-1
d_call: -
v_call: TRBV4-3
cdr3_nt: TGCGCCAGCAGCCAAGATGGACGAAAGGGACTGAACACTGAAGCTTTCTTT
cdr3_aa: CASSQDGRKGLNTEAFF

cdr3_length: 15
clone_size: -
j_call: TRBJ1-5
d_call: -
v_call: TRBV3-1
cdr3_nt: TGTGCCAGCAGCCAAGACAGGGTCCTTAATCAGCCCCAGCATTTT
cdr3_aa: CASSQDRVLNQPQHF

cdr3_length: 15
clone_size: -
j_call: TRBJ1-2
d_call: -
v_call: TRBV4-3
cdr3_nt: TGCGCCAGCAGCCAAGATTTCGGGACTAACTATGGCTACACCTTC
cdr3_aa: CASSQDFGTNYGYTF

cdr3_length: 12
clone_size: -
j_call: TRBJ2-1
d_call: -
v_call: TRBV7-9
cdr3_nt: TGTGCCAGCAGCACCTACTACAATGAGCAGTTCTTC
cdr3_aa: CASSTYYNEQFF

cdr3_length: 14
clone_size: once
j_call: TRBJ2-1
d_call: TRBD2
v_call: TRBV20-1
cdr3_nt: TGCAGTGCTCTCGTCACGACTAGCTTCAATGAGCAGTTCTTC
cdr3_aa: CSALVTTSFNEQFF

cdr3_length: 14
clone_size: many
j_call: TRBJ2-5
d_call: -
v_call: TRBV19
cdr3_nt: TGTGCCAGTAGGGGGTGGGGGAAAGGAGAGACCCAGTACTTC
cdr3_aa: CASRGWGKGETQYF

cdr3_length: 14
clone_size: -
j_call: TRBJ1-3
d_call: -
v_call: TRBV7-9
cdr3_nt: TGTGCCAGCAGCTTATACCCCTCGCCGAACACCATATATTTT
cdr3_aa: CASSLYPSPNTIYF

cdr3_length: 13
clone_size: many
j_call: TRBJ2-5
d_call: -
v_call: TRBV29-1
cdr3_nt: TGCAGCGTTGCTAGGCCAACTCAAGAGACCCAGTACTTC
cdr3_aa: CSVARPTQETQYF

cdr3_length: 14
clone_size: -
j_call: TRBJ2-2
d_call: TRBD2
v_call: TRBV5-1
cdr3_nt: TGCGCCAGCAGCCTCCCTAGCGGGGTCGGGGAGCTGTTTTTT
cdr3_aa: CASSLPSGVGELFF

cdr3_length: 15
clone_size: many
j_call: TRBJ2-7
d_call: -
v_call: TRBV7-2
cdr3_nt: TGTGCCAGCAGCCTAGAACCCAGGAGCTCCTACGAGCAGTACTTC
cdr3_aa: CASSLEPRSSYEQYF

cdr3_length: 18
clone_size: -
j_call: TRBJ1-6
d_call: -
v_call: TRBV7-6
cdr3_nt: TGTGCCAGCAGCTTAGGAGGGACCGGAAGCTCCTATAATTCACCCCTCCACTTT
cdr3_aa: CASSLGGTGSSYNSPLHF

cdr3_length: 13
clone_size: -
j_call: TRBJ2-7
d_call: TRBD1
v_call: TRBV30
cdr3_nt: TGTGCCTGGACGGGCAGGGGGTCCTACGAGCAGTACTTC
cdr3_aa: CAWTGRGSYEQYF

cdr3_length: 10
clone_size: -
j_call: TRBJ1-3
d_call: -
v_call: TRBV29-1
cdr3_nt: TGCAGCGTTAAGGAGGGCACCATATATTTT
cdr3_aa: CSVKEGTIYF

cdr3_length: 17
clone_size: many
j_call: TRBJ2-5
d_call: -
v_call: TRBV2
cdr3_nt: TGTGCCAGCAGTTCTCCCCCCGGGGCGAAGGGCCAAGAGACCCAGTACTTC
cdr3_aa: CASSSPPGAKGQETQYF

cdr3_length: 14
clone_size: few
j_call: TRBJ1-4
d_call: -
v_call: TRBV12-3/TRBV12-4
cdr3_nt: TGTGCCAGCAGTCAGGACAGCCCCAATGAAAAACTGTTTTTT
cdr3_aa: CASSQDSPNEKLFF

cdr3_length: 14
clone_size: few
j_call: TRBJ1-5
d_call: -
v_call: TRBV12-3/TRBV12-4
cdr3_nt: TGTGCCAGCAAGGGGACATACCACAATCAGCCCCAGCATTTT
cdr3_aa: CASKGTYHNQPQHF